This TCR beta chain stems from a study of PD-1 blockade in classical Hodgkin lymphoma. Study details: Patients were dosed intravenously with nivolumab at 3 mg/kg every 2 weeks.

Study results and caveats: Baseline TCR diversity was reportedly lower in newly diagnosed patients than in healthy donors. It was reported as lower still in relapsed/refractory patients.

All trial patients relapsed after autologous stem cell transplantation. The best responses consisted of complete response, partial response or progressive disease. Germline V gives CDR1 WSHSY, CDR2 SAAADI. The junction had 9 bases not matched to a gene; V was cut back by 0 bases and J by 0 bases. The CDR3 extends over 19 amino acids. Concerning this clone: Its antigen is still unknown.

TCRdb keeps only in-frame clones here, not all; method: immunoSEQ multiplex PCR. The sample carries 49,000 or so clones, around three quarters recorded once. The sequence was collected from a human donor with classical Hodgkin lymphoma. The V and J genes are TRBV10-2 and TRBJ2-5; 11 bases fit TRBD2. The starting material was peripheral blood mononuclear cells (PBMCs), obtained before the second cycle of nivolumab. As DNA, the CDR3 is TGCGCCAGCAGTGAGTCGGGTAGGGGACTAGCGGTATACCAAGAGACCCAGTACTTC. Its protein product is CASSESGRGLAVYQETQYF.